A selection of T cell receptor beta chains follows, all from one sample in a study of T-cell memory formation after mild COVID-19. Each CDR3 protein is one row after TCRdb ran MiXCR on the 5' RACE reads. The table lists around 200,000 distinct CDR3 sequences, about 20% of them singletons, with 23% in the top ten. The sample was PBMCs or a T cell subset sorted from them (not recorded which). These TCRs come from an adult woman who had mild COVID-19 (a few samples of this study predate the infection). Cell type and time point are not known. The CDR3 runs from the conserved cysteine through the conserved F or W. D genes are given only for firm matches. For some rows the clone size is stated as once, few or many, or as a class when expanded; others skip it.

length | D | J | V | size | CDR3 | DNA
12 | . | TRBJ2-2 | TRBV29-1 | few | CSAELNTGELFF | TGCAGCGCTGAATTGAACACCGGGGAGCTGTTTTTT
14 | . | TRBJ1-4 | TRBV7-9 | . | CASSSPGVGEKLFF | TGTGCCAGCAGCTCCCCAGGGGTTGGCGAAAAACTGTTTTTT
13 | . | TRBJ1-2 | TRBV12-3/TRBV12-4 | once | CASSLASGYGYTF | TGTGCCAGCAGTTTAGCATCTGGGTATGGCTACACCTTC
17 | . | TRBJ2-3 | TRBV7-9 | . | CASSLVPPGFGTDTQYF | TGTGCCAGCAGCTTAGTCCCACCGGGTTTCGGCACAGATACGCAGTATTTT
15 | TRBD1 | TRBJ1-1 | TRBV7-9 | few | CASRGDSMGDTEAFF | TGTGCCAGCAGAGGGGACAGCATGGGAGACACTGAAGCTTTCTTT
13 | . | TRBJ2-7 | TRBV30 | . | CAWSVTVAGEQYF | TGTGCCTGGAGTGTAACGGTCGCCGGAGAGCAGTACTTC
14 | . | TRBJ2-1 | TRBV24-1 | . | CATTGPPSYNEQFF | TGTGCCACCACAGGGCCTCCCTCCTACAATGAGCAGTTCTTC
16 | . | TRBJ2-1 | TRBV24-1 | few | CATSDPRSGTYNEQFF | TGTGCCACCAGTGACCCACGGAGCGGCACTTACAATGAGCAGTTCTTC
13 | . | TRBJ1-1 | TRBV5-1 | . | CASSLAVTYEAFF | TGCGCCAGCAGCTTGGCGGTCACATATGAAGCTTTCTTT
15 | TRBD2 | TRBJ2-1 | TRBV12-3/TRBV12-4 | . | CASGGTSFSYNEQFF | TGTGCCAGCGGTGGGACTAGTTTCTCCTACAATGAGCAGTTCTTC
15 | . | TRBJ2-7 | TRBV9 | few | CASSPSSQGTYEQYF | TGTGCCAGCAGCCCCTCATCGCAGGGGACCTACGAGCAGTACTTC
14 | . | TRBJ2-7 | TRBV7-9 | few | CASSPNGVGYEQYF | TGTGCCAGCAGCCCGAACGGAGTAGGATACGAGCAGTACTTC
16 | . | TRBJ2-1 | TRBV4-1 | . | CASSLQTQGTYNEQFF | TGCGCCAGCAGCCTCCAGACCCAGGGGACGTACAATGAGCAGTTCTTC
15 | TRBD1 | TRBJ2-7 | TRBV7-8 | . | CASSPERTGSYEQYF | TGTGCCAGCAGCCCGGAAAGGACAGGTTCCTACGAGCAGTACTTC
14 | TRBD1 | TRBJ1-2 | TRBV6-4 | . | CASSDQQGNYGYTF | TGTGCCAGCAGTGACCAACAGGGGAACTATGGCTACACCTTC
13 | . | TRBJ2-7 | TRBV15 | . | CATSGGTGYEQYF | TGTGCCACCAGCGGGGGGACCGGCTACGAGCAGTACTTC
14 | . | TRBJ1-1 | TRBV7-9 | few | CASSPTGQPYEAFF | TGTGCCAGCAGCCCTACCGGACAGCCCTATGAAGCTTTCTTT
15 | . | TRBJ2-7 | TRBV20-1 | . | CSARVSLAGYSEQYF | TGCAGTGCTAGAGTTTCACTAGCAGGGTATTCCGAGCAGTACTTC
13 | . | TRBJ1-1 | TRBV5-1 | few | CASSTPGTTEAFF | TGCGCCAGCAGCACTCCCGGGACGACTGAAGCTTTCTTT
15 | TRBD1 | TRBJ2-7 | TRBV4-3 | . | CASSQGTGHSYEQYF | TGCGCCAGCAGCCAAGGGACAGGGCACTCCTACGAGCAGTACTTC
15 | . | TRBJ2-5 | TRBV4-1 | . | CASSQAEWGAETQYF | TGCGCCAGCAGCCAAGCAGAGTGGGGGGCGGAGACCCAGTACTTC
15 | . | TRBJ2-7 | TRBV12-3/TRBV12-4 | . | CASIILRAVSYEQYF | TGTGCCAGCATCATCCTTCGGGCAGTGTCCTACGAGCAGTACTTC
15 | TRBD2 | TRBJ2-1 | TRBV20-1 | few | CSARDGLAGRNEQFF | TGCAGTGCTAGAGACGGGCTAGCGGGAAGAAATGAGCAGTTCTTC
15 | . | TRBJ2-2 | TRBV9 | . | CASSLGGGPEGELFF | TGTGCCAGCAGCCTAGGCGGAGGACCGGAAGGGGAGCTGTTTTTT
17 | TRBD2 | TRBJ2-3 | TRBV12-3/TRBV12-4 | . | CASSLRAGLEGEDTQYF | TGTGCCAGCAGCCTCAGGGCGGGACTAGAGGGGGAGGATACGCAGTATTTT
13 | . | TRBJ2-1 | TRBV12-3/TRBV12-4 | many | CASSLGETPNCVF | TGTGCCAGCAGTTTAGGGGAAACTCCAAACTGTGTCTTC
16 | . | TRBJ2-1 | TRBV14 | few | CASSPREPYRGNEQFF | TGTGCCAGCAGCCCTAGAGAGCCCTATAGGGGCAATGAGCAGTTCTTC
18 | . | TRBJ2-1 | TRBV2 | . | CASSEVYGGGPRYNEQFF | TGTGCCAGCAGTGAGGTTTACGGGGGCGGACCTAGGTACAATGAGCAGTTCTTC
15 | TRBD1 | TRBJ1-4 | TRBV15 | . | CATSIGDSPNEKLFF | TGTGCCACCAGCATAGGGGACAGTCCAAATGAAAAACTGTTTTTT
15 | . | TRBJ2-5 | TRBV9 | few | CASSERGSPQETQYF | TGTGCCAGCAGCGAGAGGGGGTCGCCTCAAGAGACCCAGTACTTC
15 | TRBD2 | TRBJ2-1 | TRBV29-1 | few | CSVEESSGRANEQFF | TGCAGCGTTGAAGAATCCAGCGGGAGGGCCAATGAGCAGTTCTTC
13 | TRBD2 | TRBJ2-7 | TRBV11-2 | few | CASSGLAGGEQYF | TGTGCCAGCAGCGGACTAGCGGGGGGCGAGCAGTACTTC
16 | TRBD1 | TRBJ2-1 | TRBV9 | . | CASSVGGTGGRNEQFF | TGTGCCAGCAGCGTAGGGGGGACAGGGGGCCGGAATGAGCAGTTCTTC
12 | . | TRBJ2-7 | TRBV7-9 | few | CASSWTDDEQYF | TGTGCCAGCAGTTGGACTGACGACGAGCAGTACTTC
17 | . | TRBJ2-4 | TRBV21-1 | few | CASSPRTSVLAKNIQYF | TGTGCCAGCAGCCCCCGGACTAGCGTTCTAGCCAAAAACATTCAGTACTTC
9 | . | TRBJ1-1 | TRBV29-1 | . | CSVGTEAFF | TGCAGCGTTGGGACAGAAGCTTTCTTT
15 | TRBD2 | TRBJ2-3 | TRBV13 | . | CASSLSSGGPDTQYF | TGTGCCAGCAGCCTCTCTAGCGGGGGCCCAGATACGCAGTATTTT